This T cell receptor (beta chain) was sequenced during a study of T cell changes during pregnancy in multiple sclerosis (dated by TCRdb to about 2019). At the level of the whole study: The study examined how the T cell repertoire changed over the course of pregnancy in women with multiple sclerosis.

A remark on this clone: Which antigen it targets is not known. No base-level quality is on record; no much larger clone is a single base apart.

The receptor library was made with the immunoSEQ multiplex PCR assay. TCRdb took over this immuneACCESS table, retaining in-frame rearrangements with V and J assigned. Such tables are incomplete; in checked studies, under half of the missing clones stem from an unresolved V gene, and the remainder is unexplained. Recorded for this sample are 75,000 to 100,000 clones; 92% of them occurred a single time. Clones ranked in the top ten supply approximately 1.9% of the sample. The CDR3 has 15 amino acids, counting the end cysteine and phenylalanine. The DNA shown is the 45-base CDR3, in frame from base 1. Based on the germline V gene, the CDR1 and CDR2 sequences are ENHRY and SYGVKD. After removal of 6 bases from V and 2 bases from J, the junction retains 7 bases not matched to a gene.

The sequence derives from a female donor with multiple sclerosis, enrolled in a pregnancy study. Recombination linked TRBV10-3 to TRBJ2-7, with 10 bases in between that match TRBD1. The specimen comprised peripheral blood, sampled after pregnancy. The DNA sequence reads TGTGCCATCAGGGATCCGGGACAGGGGACCTACGAGCAGTACTTC. Its translation is CAIRDPGQGTYEQYF.